The present T cell receptor (beta chain) was sequenced within a study of naive and memory T cell subsets. Alpha and beta libraries were amplified separately from the second PCR onward. The CDR3 spans 15 residues. Germline V gives CDR1 MNHNY, CDR2 SVGAGI (reference sequence). After removal of 0 bases from V and 11 bases from J, the junction contained 7 bases not matched to a gene. Both TRBC1 and TRBC2 were covered by a beta constant-region primer of two equimolar oligonucleotides. The cDNA 3' end received a ligated single-stranded oligonucleotide carrying the SP2 primer and a 12-nucleotide UMI. TCRdb re-called the UMI-ligation and nested PCR reads through MiXCR, storing one row per CDR3 protein. The profile shows 65,000 to 85,000 distinct CDR3 sequences, around 12% of them singletons.

The rearrangement joins TRBV6-6 to TRBJ1-4; 9 bases agree with TRBD1. The sequencing sample was made of central memory CD4+ T cells from blood. The clonotype comes from a human donor in good health. CDR3 in DNA: TGTGCCAGCAGTTACTCGAGGACAGGGGCAGACAAACTGTTTTTT. Translation: CASSYSRTGADKLFF.